This T cell receptor (beta chain) was identified during a study of cytomegalovirus exposure and HLA in healthy donors. The PCR ran on 60 Vbeta and 13 Jbeta primers. Using immunoSEQ multiplex PCR, the repertoire was profiled, and TCRdb retains in-frame clones only, with some absent. The sample records 110,000 or so clones, 82% being singletons. The sample consisted of PBMCs. This TCR was recovered from a woman under 30 in good health and CMV-seronegative.

Here the CDR3 reads CASSPQSGQETQYF. Written as DNA, the CDR3 is TGCGCCAGCAGCCCACAGAGCGGCCAAGAGACCCAGTACTTC. The chain recombines TRBV4-1 with TRBJ2-5, with D possibly being TRBD2 (5 bases). V lost 4 bases to trimming and J lost 1 base, with 10 bases between them. Looked up from germline, CDR1 is MGHRA and CDR2 is YSYEKL. The length of the CDR3 is 14 residues.